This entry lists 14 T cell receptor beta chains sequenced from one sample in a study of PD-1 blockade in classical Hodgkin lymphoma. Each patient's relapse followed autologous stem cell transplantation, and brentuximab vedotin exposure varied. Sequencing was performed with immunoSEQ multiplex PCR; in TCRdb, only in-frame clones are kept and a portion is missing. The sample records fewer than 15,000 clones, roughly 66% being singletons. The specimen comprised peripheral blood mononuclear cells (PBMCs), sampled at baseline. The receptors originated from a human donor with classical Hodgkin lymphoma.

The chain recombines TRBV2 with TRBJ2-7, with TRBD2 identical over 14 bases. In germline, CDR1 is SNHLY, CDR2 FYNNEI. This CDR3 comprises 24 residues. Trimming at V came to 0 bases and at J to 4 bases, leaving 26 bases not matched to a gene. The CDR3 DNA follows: TGTGCCAGCAGTGAAGCGCTTGAAGCCGTCGGACTAGCGGGAGGAGGTTTCTCGGTATACGAGCAGTACTTC. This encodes CASSEALEAVGLAGGGFSVYEQYF. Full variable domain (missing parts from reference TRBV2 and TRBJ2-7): EPEVTQTPSHQVTQMGQEVILRCVPISNHLYFYWYRQILGQKVEFLVSFYNNEISEKSEIFDDQFSVERPDGSNFTLKIRSTKLEDSAMYFCASSEALEAVGLAGGGFSVYEQYFGPGTRLTVT.

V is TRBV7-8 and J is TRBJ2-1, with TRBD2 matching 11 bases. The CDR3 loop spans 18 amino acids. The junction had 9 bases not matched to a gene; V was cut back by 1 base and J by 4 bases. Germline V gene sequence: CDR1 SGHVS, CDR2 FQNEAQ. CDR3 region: CASSLGSSGRPLYNEQFF. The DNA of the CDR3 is TGTGCCAGCAGCTTAGGGTCTAGCGGGAGGCCACTTTACAATGAGCAGTTCTTC.

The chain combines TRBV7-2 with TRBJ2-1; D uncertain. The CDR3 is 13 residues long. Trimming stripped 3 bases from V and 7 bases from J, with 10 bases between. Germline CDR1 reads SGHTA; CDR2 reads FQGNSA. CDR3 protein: CASSFSRLNEQFF. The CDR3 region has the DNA TGTGCCAGCAGCTTTTCCCGTCTTAATGAGCAGTTCTTC.

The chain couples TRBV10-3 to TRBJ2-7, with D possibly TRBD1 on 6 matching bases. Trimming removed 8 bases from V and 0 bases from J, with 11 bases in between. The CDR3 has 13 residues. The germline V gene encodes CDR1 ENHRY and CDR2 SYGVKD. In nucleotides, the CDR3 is TGTGCCATCCTGGGGGCAGCCTCCTACGAGCAGTACTTC. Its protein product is CAILGAASYEQYF.

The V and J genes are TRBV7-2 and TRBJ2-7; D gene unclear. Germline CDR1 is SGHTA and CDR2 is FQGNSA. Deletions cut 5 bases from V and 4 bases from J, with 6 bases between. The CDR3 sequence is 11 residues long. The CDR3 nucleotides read TGTGCCAGCAGCCCCGGGTACGAGCAGTACTTC. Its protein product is CASSPGYEQYF.

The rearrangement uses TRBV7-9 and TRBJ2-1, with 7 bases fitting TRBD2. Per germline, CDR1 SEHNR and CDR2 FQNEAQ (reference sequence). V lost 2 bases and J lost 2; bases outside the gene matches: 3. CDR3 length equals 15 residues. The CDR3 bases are TGTGCCAGCAGCTTACTCGGGAGGACCTACAATGAGCAGTTCTTC. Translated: CASSLLGRTYNEQFF.

The CDR3 spells CASSRKGFNQPQHF. The CDR3 nucleotides read TGCGCCAGCAGCCGTAAGGGGTTCAATCAGCCCCAGCATTTT. The chain links TRBV23-1 to TRBJ1-5, with D tentatively TRBD1 (5 bases). TRBV23-1 is given ORF status, its function remaining uncertain. The CDR3 runs to 14 residues. The V and J ends lost 6 bases and 3 bases respectively, with 12 bases between them.

The CDR3 DNA is TGCAGCGTCCTGGGGGCAGGGGAGGATGTCGGCGGCTACACCTTC. Translated, it gives CSVLGAGEDVGGYTF. The chain employs TRBV29-1 and TRBJ1-2; the D gene is possibly TRBD1 (6 bases). CDR1 and CDR2 (germline): SQVTM, ANQGSEA. V gave up 6 bases and J gave up 8 bases, with 25 bases separating them. This CDR3 is 15 amino acids long.

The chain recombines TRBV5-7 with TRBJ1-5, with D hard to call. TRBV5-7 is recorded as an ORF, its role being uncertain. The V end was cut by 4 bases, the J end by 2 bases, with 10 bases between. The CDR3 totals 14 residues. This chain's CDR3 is CASSPGGGNQPQHF. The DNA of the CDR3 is TGTGCCAGCAGCCCGGGCGGGGGCAATCAGCCCCAGCATTTT.

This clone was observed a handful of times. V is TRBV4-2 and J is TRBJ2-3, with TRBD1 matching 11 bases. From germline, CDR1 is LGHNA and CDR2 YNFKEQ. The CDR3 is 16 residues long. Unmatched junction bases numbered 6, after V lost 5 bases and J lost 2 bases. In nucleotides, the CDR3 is TGTGCCAGCAGCGGAAGGGACAGGGGGGTCACAGATACGCAGTATTTT. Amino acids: CASSGRDRGVTDTQYF.

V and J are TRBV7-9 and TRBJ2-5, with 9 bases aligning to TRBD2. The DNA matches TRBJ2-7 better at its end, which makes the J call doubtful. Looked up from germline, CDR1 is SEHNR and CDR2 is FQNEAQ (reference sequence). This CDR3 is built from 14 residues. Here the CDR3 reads CASTDSGSIYEQYF. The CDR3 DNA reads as TGTGCCAGCACCGATAGCGGGAGCATTTACGAGCAGTACTTC.

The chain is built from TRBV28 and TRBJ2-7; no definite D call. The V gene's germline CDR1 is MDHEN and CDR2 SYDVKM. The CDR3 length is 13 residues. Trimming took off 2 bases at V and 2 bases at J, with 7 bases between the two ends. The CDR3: CASSLVGPYEQYF. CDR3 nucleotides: TGTGCCAGCAGTTTAGTTGGGCCCTACGAGCAGTACTTC. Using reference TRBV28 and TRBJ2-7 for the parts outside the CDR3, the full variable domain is DVKVTQSSRYLVKRTGEKVFLECVQDMDHENMFWYRQDPGLGLRLIYFSYDVKMKEKGDIPEGYSVSREKKERFSLILESASTNQTSMYLCASSLVGPYEQYFGPGTRLTVT.

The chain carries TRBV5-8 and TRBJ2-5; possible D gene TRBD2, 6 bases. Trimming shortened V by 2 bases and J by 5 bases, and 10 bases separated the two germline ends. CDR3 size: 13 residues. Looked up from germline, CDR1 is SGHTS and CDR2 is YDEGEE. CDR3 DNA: TGTGCCAGCAGCTTCGCCGGGAGTGAGACCCAGTACTTC. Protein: CASSFAGSETQYF.

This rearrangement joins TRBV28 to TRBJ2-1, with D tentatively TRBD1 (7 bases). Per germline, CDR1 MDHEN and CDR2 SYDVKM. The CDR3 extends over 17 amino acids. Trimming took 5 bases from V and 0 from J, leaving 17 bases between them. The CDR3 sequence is CASSPPRQGGSYNEQFF. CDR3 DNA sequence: TGTGCCAGCAGTCCCCCAAGACAGGGAGGCTCCTACAATGAGCAGTTCTTC.